The clone carrying this TCR beta chain was counted only a few times. J lost 5 bases, V lost 5 bases, and 9 bases had no gene match. This CDR3 region has 15 residues. From germline, CDR1 is SGHAT and CDR2 FQDESV (reference sequence). Authors' data handling: Counts of nucleated cells, estimated from reference gene primer amplification, were obtained. The protocol was immunoSEQ multiplex PCR, while the TCRdb copy is restricted to in-frame clones and leaves out a portion. V, J and clone size reflect that table, while D and trimming were determined from the DNA. This table has about 14,000 clones, roughly 73% appearing once. The data originate from a study of blood T cell repertoires in COVID-19. Study as a whole: Italy, Spain and the United States were the sources of the convalescent and acute COVID-19 samples. T cells, B-cell-depleted T cells, or PBMCs provided the cDNA or gDNA that served as material.

The sequenced sample consisted of peripheral blood. V is TRBV11-1 and J is TRBJ2-1; 7 bases map to TRBD2. The clonotype originates from a boy younger than 10 with active or convalescent COVID-19. CDR3 coding DNA: TGTGCCAGCAGCCCCGGCGAGGGAGGGAACAATGAGCAGTTCTTC. Translating it yields CASSPGEGGNNEQFF. The full variable domain, in which reference TRBV11-1 and TRBJ2-1 provide the parts outside the CDR3, is EAEVAQSPRYKITEKSQAVAFWCDPISGHATLYWYRQILGQGPELLVQFQDESVVDDSQLPKDRFSAERLKGVDSTLKIQPAELGDSAMYLCASSPGEGGNNEQFFGPGTRLTVL.